This TCR beta chain was profiled in a study of T cell clusters in autoimmune cytopenias. TRB amplification used approximately 250 ng of peripheral blood genomic DNA. The CDR3 covers 16 residues. Germline CDR1 is MNHEY and CDR2 is SVGEGT. Notes on the study in general: Physiological T cell clusters of healthy donors were apparently absent in primary autoimmune cytopenia patients.

Comments on this clonotype: As yet, its antigen is unknown.

TRB rearrangements were amplified by touch-down multiplex PCR with mixed TRB-A/B primers. With the multiplex PCR reads reprocessed, TCRdb shows one record per CDR3 protein and no DNA. The table lists some 11,000 distinct CDR3 sequences. The same data also went into a second study, on T cell repertoires in aging, cancer and after chemotherapy. That report adds: Untreated cancer patients had significantly lower blood TCR diversity than age-matched healthy donors.

The TCR comes from a human donor in good health. Sequencing was done on a sample of peripheral blood. V and J are TRBV6-2 or TRBV6-3 and TRBJ2-7; there is no DNA to check the TCRdb D call of TRBD2. The CDR3 sequence is CASESSGGNNAYEQYF.